This is a list of T cell receptor beta chains from one sample in a study of neurological immune-mediated disorders. TCRdb reanalysed the 5' RACE reads using MiXCR and keeps one entry per CDR3 protein. The sample has roughly 38,000 distinct CDR3 sequences, roughly 7% seen once. Input material: PBMCs. The receptors shown here come from a middle-aged woman in good health. The CDR3 runs from the conserved cysteine through the conserved F or W. The D gene is left open where the match is weak. Sizes are listed as once, few or many counts, or a class when the clone is expanded.

cdr3_nt cdr3_aa v_call d_call j_call clone_size
TGTGCCAGCAGTTTTGGACAGGCCGGGGAGCTGTTTTTT CASSFGQAGELFF TRBV27 TRBD1 TRBJ2-2 many
TGTGCCAGCAGTGAACAGGGGAAATCCTACGAGCAGTACTTC CASSEQGKSYEQYF TRBV6-1 - TRBJ2-7 many
TGCAGTGCTAGCCAAGAGACCCAGTACTTC CSASQETQYF TRBV20-1 - TRBJ2-5 many
TGTGCCACCAGCAGAGAAGACAGATACAATGAGCAGTTCTTC CATSREDRYNEQFF TRBV15 - TRBJ2-1 many
TGCAGTGCTCGCAAACTAGCGGGATATTACGAGCAGTACTTC CSARKLAGYYEQYF TRBV20-1 TRBD2 TRBJ2-7 many
TGTGCCAGCAGTGAAGCCGGTGGCGGGAGCGGGTACGAGCAGTACTTC CASSEAGGGSGYEQYF TRBV2 TRBD2 TRBJ2-7 medium-sized
TGTGCCAGCAGTTTTGGGAGCTCCTACAATGAGCAGTTCTTC CASSFGSSYNEQFF TRBV12-3/TRBV12-4 - TRBJ2-1 many
TGCAGTGCTAGAGATGAAGACGGAACAGGGGCAGCCTACGAGCAGTACTTC CSARDEDGTGAAYEQYF TRBV20-1 TRBD1 TRBJ2-7 many
TGTGCCAGCAGCCACAGGGGCCTCCAAGAGACCCAGTACTTC CASSHRGLQETQYF TRBV6-1 TRBD1 TRBJ2-5 many
TGTGCCATCAGTGAAAGAGGGGCTGGCTACACCTTC CAISERGAGYTF TRBV10-3 - TRBJ1-2 many